This T cell receptor beta chain came from a study of blood T cell repertoires in COVID-19. On the study more broadly: Samples taken during acute and convalescent COVID-19 were collected in the United States, Italy and Spain. T cells, B-cell-depleted T cells, or PBMCs supplied cDNA or gDNA.

Deletions cut 2 bases from V and 7 bases from J, with 5 bases between. CDR1 is MNHNS and CDR2 is SASEGT in the germline V gene. The CDR3 has 11 amino acids. During active infection, Seattle patients enrolled and were then monitored through disease. To note about this clone: The identical CDR3 is also encoded by other nucleotide sequences in the sample.

Study processing details: Nucleated cell counts were estimated from reference gene primer amplification. Sequenced by immunoSEQ multiplex PCR; TCRdb stores in-frame clones only, minus some. The D gene and trimming were derived from the DNA, and the V and J assignments and clone size from that table. The repertoire holds 200,000 to 300,000 clones, with about 90% as singletons. The clonotype comes from a man aged 25-45 years with COVID-19, enrolled during active disease. The sequenced sample consisted of peripheral blood. The chain is built from TRBV6-1 and TRBJ1-1; D not resolved. Here the CDR3 reads CASSESFEAFF. The CDR3 coding sequence is TGTGCCAGCAGTGAATCTTTTGAAGCTTTCTTT.